The 13 T cell receptor beta chains given below trace back to one sample, sequenced in a study of a mutant IDH1 vaccine in newly diagnosed glioma. Repertoires were generated with immunoSEQ multiplex PCR, while TCRdb's copy carries only in-frame clones and drops some. The data show about 44,000 clones, with more than 85% seen just once and over 3.5% held by the top ten. The time point was: week 23, last vaccination. Doses consisted of 300 ug of mutant IDH1 20-mer peptide each, paired with topical imiquimod. Their cognate antigens are unknown. The input for sequencing was PBMCs, taken from a glioma patient whose treatment included an IDH1 peptide vaccine. The receptors were gathered from a middle-aged man with glioma.

The chain links TRBV5-4 to TRBJ2-6; TRBD1 matches at 7 bases. V was pared by 4 bases and J by 2 bases, with 12 bases of the junction left unmatched. The germline CDR1 and CDR2 sequences are SGHNT and YYREEE (reference sequence). The CDR3 spans 18 residues. The CDR3 is CASSPPGQTMAGANVLTF. CDR3 coding DNA: TGTGCCAGCAGCCCTCCGGGACAGACCATGGCTGGGGCCAACGTCCTGACTTTC.

The V and J genes are TRBV27 and TRBJ1-2; a possible D gene is TRBD1 (5 bases). Germline-derived CDR1 and CDR2 are MNHEY and SMNVEV (reference sequence). V shed 5 bases and J shed 3 bases, with 10 bases lying between them. The CDR3 spans 13 residues. CDR3 DNA sequence: TGTGCCAGCAGTGGGGGGACCTACTATGGCTACACCTTC. It is translated as CASSGGTYYGYTF.

V and J are TRBV5-1 and TRBJ2-5; TRBD1 matches 9 bases. The CDR3 has 15 amino acids. V gave up 4 bases and J gave up 2 bases; unmatched junction bases: 6. Germline-derived CDR1 and CDR2 are SGHRS and YFSETQ. The CDR3 sequence is CASSDVGQGQETQYF. CDR3 in DNA: TGCGCCAGCAGCGACGTCGGACAGGGGCAAGAGACCCAGTACTTC. Combining the CDR3 with reference TRBV5-1 and TRBJ2-5 gives the whole variable domain KAGVTQTPRYLIKTRGQQVTLSCSPISGHRSVSWYQQTPGQGLQFLFEYFSETQRNKGNFPGRFSGRQFSNSRSEMNVSTLELGDSALYLCASSDVGQGQETQYFGPGTRLLVL.

The chain combines TRBV6-5 with TRBJ1-1; 8 bases map to TRBD1. The germline V gene has CDR1 MNHEY and CDR2 SVGAGI. V gave up 4 bases and J gave up 4 bases; unmatched junction bases: 2. The CDR3 spans 13 residues. This CDR3 is CASSLTGGTEAFF. CDR3 bases: TGTGCCAGCAGTTTAACAGGGGGCACTGAAGCTTTCTTT.

V is TRBV5-6 and J is TRBJ1-6; weak D call: TRBD1 (6 bases). The V end was cut by 4 bases, the J end by 1 base, with 15 bases between. The CDR3 has 17 amino acids. CDR1 and CDR2 (germline): SGHDT, YYEEEE. The CDR3 region is CASSVTGRLSYNSPLHF. In nucleotides, the CDR3 is TGTGCCAGCAGCGTAACAGGGCGTCTGTCCTATAATTCACCCCTCCACTTT.

This clone has a handful of counts. The chain is built from TRBV28 and TRBJ1-5; weak D call: TRBD1 (6 bases). Trimming took 3 bases from V and 6 from J, leaving 12 bases between them. The CDR3 is 14 amino acids. The V gene's germline CDR1 is MDHEN and CDR2 SYDVKM. The DNA for the CDR3 is TGTGCCAGCAGTTTTGCAGGGGAGTCTCAGCCCCAGCATTTT. Encoded protein: CASSFAGESQPQHF.

The chain couples TRBV28 to TRBJ2-7, with a weak D call TRBD2 (5 bases). The V end lost 6 bases, the J end lost 2 bases, and 17 bases lay between the germline ends. In germline, CDR1 is MDHEN, CDR2 SYDVKM. The CDR3 sequence is 15 residues long. In DNA, the CDR3 is TGTGCCAGCAGGGAGTTTGGGGAGTCCGCCTACGAGCAGTACTTC. Residues: CASREFGESAYEQYF.

V usage is TRBV5-6 and J usage is TRBJ1-5; TRBD1 agrees at 7 bases. The CDR3 is 15 amino acids. V lost 0 bases and J lost 9; bases outside the gene matches: 9. Germline CDR1 reads SGHDT; CDR2 reads YYEEEE. CDR3 DNA sequence: TGTGCCAGCAGCTTGGAGGGGGCCGGGGTAAGGCCCCAGCATTTT. It encodes CASSLEGAGVRPQHF.

The rearrangement links TRBV5-6 to TRBJ1-4; 8 bases match TRBD1. In germline, CDR1 is SGHDT, CDR2 YYEEEE. This CDR3 is 17 amino acids long. V lost 1 base to trimming and J lost 6 bases; unmatched junction nucleotides: 11. Here the CDR3 DNA reads TGTGCCAGCAGCTTGTTAGAGTGGGGACAGGAGGATGAAAAACTGTTTTTT. Translated, it gives CASSLLEWGQEDEKLFF.

This rearrangement joins TRBV10-3 to TRBJ2-6; 9 positions match TRBD1. The junction had 8 bases not matched to a gene; V was cut back by 0 bases and J by 2 bases. The CDR3 runs to 19 residues. Germline CDR1 reads ENHRY; CDR2 reads SYGVKD. CDR3 bases: TGTGCCATCAGTGAGTCTAGGGACAGGGACAGGGCTGGGGCCAACGTCCTGACTTTC. Its protein product is CAISESRDRDRAGANVLTF.

The V call is TRBV29-1, the J call TRBJ2-5; 7 bases align to TRBD2. The CDR3 runs to 12 residues. The germline CDR1 and CDR2 sequences are SQVTM and ANQGSEA. V shed 4 bases and J 5 bases; nucleotides not matched to a gene: 4. The CDR3 here is CSVAGLVETQYF. CDR3 in DNA: TGCAGCGTTGCAGGACTAGTGGAGACCCAGTACTTC.

This sequence joins TRBV6-5 and TRBJ1-1; possibly TRBD1 for D (6 bases). The CDR3 consists of 14 residues. V lost 2 bases to trimming and J lost 4 bases, with 11 bases between them. Germline loops: CDR1 MNHEY, CDR2 SVGAGI. As DNA, the CDR3 is TGTGCCAGCAGTTACGGGGGCACGATCACTGAAGCTTTCTTT. It translates to CASSYGGTITEAFF.

The chain employs TRBV11-2 and TRBJ2-7; D may be TRBD1 (5 bases). The V gene's germline CDR1 is SGHAT and CDR2 FQNNGV. Trimming stripped 5 bases from V and 3 bases from J, with 20 bases between. CDR3 length: 16 amino acids. CDR3 sequence (DNA): TGTGCCAGCAGCGCCAAGGACATATCCTCCCACTACGAGCAGTACTTC. Its protein is CASSAKDISSHYEQYF.